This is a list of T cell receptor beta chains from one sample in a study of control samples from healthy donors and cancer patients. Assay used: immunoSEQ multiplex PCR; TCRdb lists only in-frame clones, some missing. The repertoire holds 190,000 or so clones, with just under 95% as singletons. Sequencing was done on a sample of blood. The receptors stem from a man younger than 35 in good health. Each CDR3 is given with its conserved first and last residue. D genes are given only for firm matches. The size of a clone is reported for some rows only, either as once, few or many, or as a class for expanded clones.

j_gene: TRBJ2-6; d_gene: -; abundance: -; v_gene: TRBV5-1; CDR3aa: CASSLKILLSGANVLTF; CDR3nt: TGCGCCAGCAGCTTGAAAATACTTCTAAGCGGGGCCAACGTCCTGACTTTC
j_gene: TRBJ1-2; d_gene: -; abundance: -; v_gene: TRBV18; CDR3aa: CASSPRADGYTF; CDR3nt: TGTGCCAGCTCACCTCGAGCAGATGGCTACACCTTC
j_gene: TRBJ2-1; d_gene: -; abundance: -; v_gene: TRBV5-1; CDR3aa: CASSLAMWVVNEQFF; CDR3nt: TGCGCCAGCAGCTTGGCCATGTGGGTCGTCAATGAGCAGTTCTTC
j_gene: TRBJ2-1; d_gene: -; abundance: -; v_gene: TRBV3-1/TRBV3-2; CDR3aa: CASSQDGRFIYNEQFF; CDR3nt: TGTGCCAGCAGCCAAGATGGCAGGTTTATCTACAATGAGCAGTTCTTC
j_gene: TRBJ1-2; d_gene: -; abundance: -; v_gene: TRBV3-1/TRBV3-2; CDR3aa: CASSQDDVYGYTF; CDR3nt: TGTGCCAGCAGCCAAGATGACGTGTATGGCTACACCTTC
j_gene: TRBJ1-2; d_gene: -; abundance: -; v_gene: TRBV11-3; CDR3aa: CASSFGGPGEVSGGYTF; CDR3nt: TGTGCCAGCAGCTTCGGGGGCCCAGGTGAAGTGTCGGGCGGCTACACCTTC
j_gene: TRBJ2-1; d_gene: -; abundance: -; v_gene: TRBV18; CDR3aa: CASSPPGEGEQFF; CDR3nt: TGTGCCAGCTCACCGCCGGGAGAGGGCGAGCAGTTCTTC
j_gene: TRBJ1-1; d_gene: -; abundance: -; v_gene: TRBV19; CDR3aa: CASSIAGDTLNTEAFF; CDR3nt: TGTGCCAGTAGTATAGCTGGCGACACCCTGAACACTGAAGCTTTCTTT
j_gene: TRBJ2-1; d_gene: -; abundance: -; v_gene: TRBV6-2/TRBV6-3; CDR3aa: CASSRENEQFF; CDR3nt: TGTGCCAGCAGTAGAGAGAATGAGCAGTTCTTC
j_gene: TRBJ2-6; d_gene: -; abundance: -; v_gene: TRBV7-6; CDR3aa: CASSPIFSGANVLTF; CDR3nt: TGTGCCAGCAGCCCGATTTTCTCTGGGGCCAACGTCCTGACTTTC
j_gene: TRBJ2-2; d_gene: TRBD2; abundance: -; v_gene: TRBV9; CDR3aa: CASSVGLAGGQVGELFF; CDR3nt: TGTGCCAGCAGCGTAGGACTAGCGGGGGGGCAAGTCGGGGAGCTGTTTTTT
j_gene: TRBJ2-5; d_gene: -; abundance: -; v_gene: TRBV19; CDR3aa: CASNEGSAQETQYF; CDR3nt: TGTGCCAGTAACGAGGGGTCGGCGCAAGAGACCCAGTACTTC
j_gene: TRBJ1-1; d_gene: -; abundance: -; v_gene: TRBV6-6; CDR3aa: CASSLSRPRDMNTEAFF; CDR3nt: TGTGCCAGCAGTCTAAGTAGGCCCAGGGACATGAACACTGAAGCTTTCTTT
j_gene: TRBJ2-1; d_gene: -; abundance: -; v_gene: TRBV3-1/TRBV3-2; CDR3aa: CASSQRTPGEQFF; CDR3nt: TGTGCCAGCAGCCAGAGGACCCCGGGAGAGCAGTTCTTC
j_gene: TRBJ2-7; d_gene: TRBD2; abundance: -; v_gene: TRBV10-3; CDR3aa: CAIRGEGTGYEQYF; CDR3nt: TGTGCCATCAGGGGGGAGGGTACCGGCTACGAGCAGTACTTC
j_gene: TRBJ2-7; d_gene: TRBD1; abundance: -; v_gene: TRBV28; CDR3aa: CASSFFGTDSYEQYF; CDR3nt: TGTGCCAGCAGTTTTTTCGGGACAGACTCCTACGAGCAGTACTTC
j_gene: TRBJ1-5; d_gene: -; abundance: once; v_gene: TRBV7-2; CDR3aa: CASSDRALGNQPQHF; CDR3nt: TGTGCCAGCAGCGACCGGGCTTTGGGCAATCAGCCCCAGCATTTT
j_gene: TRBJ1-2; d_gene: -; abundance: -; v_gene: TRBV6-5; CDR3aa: CASRPGRRLYGYTF; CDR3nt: TGTGCCAGCAGACCGGGACGGAGGCTCTATGGCTACACCTTC
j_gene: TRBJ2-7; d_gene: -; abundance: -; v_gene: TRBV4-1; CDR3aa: CASSQESGGNYEQYF; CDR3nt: TGCGCCAGCAGCCAAGAATCGGGGGGCAACTACGAGCAGTACTTC
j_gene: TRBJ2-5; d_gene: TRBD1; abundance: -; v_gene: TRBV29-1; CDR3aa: CSVAGQVQETQYF; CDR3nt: TGCAGCGTTGCCGGACAGGTCCAAGAGACCCAGTACTTC
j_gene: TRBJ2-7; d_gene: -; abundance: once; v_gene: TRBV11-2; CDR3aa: CASSLWGTQIYEQYF; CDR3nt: TGTGCCAGCAGCTTATGGGGGACCCAAATCTACGAGCAGTACTTC
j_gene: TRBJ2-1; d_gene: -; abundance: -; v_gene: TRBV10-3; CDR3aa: CAISTGTQQFF; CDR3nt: TGTGCCATCAGTACCGGGACACAACAGTTCTTC
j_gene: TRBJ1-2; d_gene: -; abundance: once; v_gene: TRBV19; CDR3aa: CASAREQDYGYTF; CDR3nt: TGTGCCAGTGCCCGCGAACAGGACTATGGCTACACCTTC
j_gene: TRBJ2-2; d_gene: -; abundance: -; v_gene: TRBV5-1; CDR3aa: CASSVGTSTGELFF; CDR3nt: TGCGCCAGCAGCGTTGGGACGTCCACCGGGGAGCTGTTTTTT
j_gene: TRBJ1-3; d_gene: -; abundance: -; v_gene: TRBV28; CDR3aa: CASSLSGPSGNTIYF; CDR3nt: TGTGCCAGCAGTTTATCAGGACCCTCTGGAAACACCATATATTTT
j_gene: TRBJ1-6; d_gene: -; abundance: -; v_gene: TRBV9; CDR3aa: CASSDGRPRSPLHF; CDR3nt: TGTGCCAGCAGCGACGGCAGGCCCAGGTCACCCCTCCACTTT
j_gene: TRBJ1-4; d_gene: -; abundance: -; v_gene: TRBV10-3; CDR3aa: CAISESSQGMNEKLFF; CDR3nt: TGTGCCATCAGTGAGTCGAGTCAGGGTATGAATGAAAAACTGTTTTTT
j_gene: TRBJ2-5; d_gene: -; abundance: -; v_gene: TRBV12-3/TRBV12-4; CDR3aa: CAGSSAGSKTQYF; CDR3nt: TGTGCCGGCAGTTCTGCGGGGTCAAAGACCCAGTACTTC
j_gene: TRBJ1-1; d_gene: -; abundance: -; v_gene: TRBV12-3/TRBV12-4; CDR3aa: CASSPQGNTEAFF; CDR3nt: TGTGCCAGCAGCCCACAGGGGAACACTGAAGCTTTCTTT
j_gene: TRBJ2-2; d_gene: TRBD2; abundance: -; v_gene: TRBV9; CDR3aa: CASSPGLAGEITGELFF; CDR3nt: TGTGCCAGCAGCCCAGGACTAGCGGGGGAGATCACCGGGGAGCTGTTTTTT
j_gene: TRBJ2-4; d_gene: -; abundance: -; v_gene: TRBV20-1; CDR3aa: CSASGQPNIQYF; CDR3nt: TGCAGTGCAAGTGGGCAGCCAAACATTCAGTACTTC
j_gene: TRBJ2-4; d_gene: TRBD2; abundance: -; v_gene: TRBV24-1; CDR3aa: CATSAVGGADIQYF; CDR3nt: TGTGCCACCAGTGCCGTGGGAGGGGCGGACATTCAGTACTTC
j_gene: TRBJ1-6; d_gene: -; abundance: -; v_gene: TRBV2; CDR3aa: CASRGFGAPGDNSPLHF; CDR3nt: TGTGCCAGCAGGGGATTTGGGGCCCCGGGGGATAATTCACCCCTCCACTTT
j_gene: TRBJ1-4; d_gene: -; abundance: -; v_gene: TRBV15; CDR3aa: CATSGDTEKATNEKLFF; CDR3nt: TGTGCCACCAGCGGGGACACGGAAAAAGCAACTAATGAAAAACTGTTTTTT
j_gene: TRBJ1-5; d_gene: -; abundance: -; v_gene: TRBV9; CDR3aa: CASSTLTGGPQHF; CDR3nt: TGTGCCAGCAGCACACTTACCGGAGGGCCCCAGCATTTT
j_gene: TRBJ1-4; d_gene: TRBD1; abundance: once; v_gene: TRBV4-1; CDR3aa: CASSPGLVTGGGEKLFF; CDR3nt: TGCGCCAGCAGTCCTGGCCTCGTTACAGGGGGTGGTGAAAAACTGTTTTTT
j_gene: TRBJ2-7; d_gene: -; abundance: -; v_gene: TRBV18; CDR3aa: CASSPIRHYEQYF; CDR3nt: TGTGCCAGCTCACCTATCAGACACTACGAGCAGTACTTC
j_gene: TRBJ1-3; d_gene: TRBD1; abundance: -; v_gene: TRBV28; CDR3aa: CASWDSSGNTIYF; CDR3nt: TGTGCCTCCTGGGACAGCTCTGGAAACACCATATATTTT
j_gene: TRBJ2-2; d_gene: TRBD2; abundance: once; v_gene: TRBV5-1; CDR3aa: CASSLAGPNTGELFF; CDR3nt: TGCGCCAGCAGCTTAGCGGGGCCGAACACCGGGGAGCTGTTTTTT
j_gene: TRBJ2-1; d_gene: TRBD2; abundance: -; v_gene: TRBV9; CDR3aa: CASSVELAGGGRNEQFF; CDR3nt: TGTGCCAGCAGCGTAGAACTAGCGGGGGGTGGGAGAAATGAGCAGTTCTTC
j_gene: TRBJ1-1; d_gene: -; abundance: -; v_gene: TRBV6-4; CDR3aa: CASSDDLGSTEAFF; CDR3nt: TGTGCCAGCAGTGACGATCTGGGCAGCACTGAAGCTTTCTTT
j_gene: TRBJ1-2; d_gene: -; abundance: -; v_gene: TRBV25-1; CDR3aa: CASSGTRGGEVGYGYTF; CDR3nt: TGTGCCAGCAGTGGTACGAGAGGGGGAGAGGTCGGATATGGCTACACCTTC
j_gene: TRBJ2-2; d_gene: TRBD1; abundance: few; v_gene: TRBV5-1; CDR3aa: CASSRGQGELFF; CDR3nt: TGCGCCAGCAGCAGGGGGCAGGGGGAGCTGTTTTTT
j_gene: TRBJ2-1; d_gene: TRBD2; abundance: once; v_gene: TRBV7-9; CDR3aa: CASSLRRGGLGNEQFF; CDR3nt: TGTGCCAGCAGCTTAAGGCGGGGGGGCCTGGGCAATGAGCAGTTCTTC
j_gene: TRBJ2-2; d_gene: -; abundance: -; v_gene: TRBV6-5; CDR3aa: CASSYPGYGELFF; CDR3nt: TGTGCCAGCAGTTACCCCGGATACGGGGAGCTGTTTTTT
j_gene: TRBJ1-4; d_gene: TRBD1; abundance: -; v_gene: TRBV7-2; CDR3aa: CASSADRGPNEKLFF; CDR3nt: TGTGCCAGCAGCGCCGACAGGGGGCCTAATGAAAAACTGTTTTTT
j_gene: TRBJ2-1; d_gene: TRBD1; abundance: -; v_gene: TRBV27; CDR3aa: CASGKGTGLGQFF; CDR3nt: TGTGCCAGTGGGAAGGGGACAGGGTTGGGACAGTTCTTC
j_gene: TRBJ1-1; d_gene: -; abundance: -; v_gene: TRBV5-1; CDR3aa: CASSLAVQTEAFF; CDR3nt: TGCGCCAGCAGCTTGGCGGTCCAGACTGAAGCTTTCTTT
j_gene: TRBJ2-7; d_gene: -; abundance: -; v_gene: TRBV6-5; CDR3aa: CASFKEWTYEQYF; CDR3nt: TGTGCCAGCTTCAAGGAGTGGACCTACGAGCAGTACTTC
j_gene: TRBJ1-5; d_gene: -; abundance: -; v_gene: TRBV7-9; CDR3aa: CASSLTSDQPQHF; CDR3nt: TGTGCCAGCAGCCTAACATCGGATCAGCCCCAGCATTTT
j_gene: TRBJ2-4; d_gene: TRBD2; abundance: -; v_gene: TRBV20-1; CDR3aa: CSASRTGGRAKNIQYF; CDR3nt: TGCAGTGCTAGTAGGACGGGGGGGAGGGCCAAAAACATTCAGTACTTC
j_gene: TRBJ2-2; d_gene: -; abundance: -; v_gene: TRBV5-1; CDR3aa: CASSLGGGNTGELFF; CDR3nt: TGCGCCAGCAGCTTGGGCGGCGGTAACACCGGGGAGCTGTTTTTT
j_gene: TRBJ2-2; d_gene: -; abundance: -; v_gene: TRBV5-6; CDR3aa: CASSLWRGTGELFF; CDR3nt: TGTGCCAGCAGCTTGTGGAGGGGGACCGGGGAGCTGTTTTTT